This entry features one T cell receptor (beta chain) sequence. At one end the junction does not follow the germline gene, possibly because of a read error. Both TCR beta VDJ combination and CDR3 sequence profiling were carried out. Genomic DNA was the template for this profiling. TCRdb processed the reads anew with MiXCR; each CDR3 protein has one entry. The table shows a few hundred thousand distinct CDR3 sequences, with 34% occurring only once. The source of the sample is a study of CD8+CD57+ T cells in acquired aplastic anemia. Material: sorted CD4+, CD8+, or CD8+CD57+ T cells (not recorded which) from PBMCs. The TCR comes from a human donor in good health, serving as a control.

CDR3 sequence: CASSSGLSGNTICF. As DNA, the CDR3 is TGTGCCAGTAGTTCGGGCCTCTCTGGAAACACCATATGTTTT. This chain links TRBV19 with TRBJ1-3; D remains ambiguous. The CDR3 has 14 amino acids. Germline V CDR1 and CDR2: LNHDA, SQIVND (reference sequence). Full variable domain (outside the CDR3, taken from reference TRBV19 and TRBJ1-3): DGGITQSPKYLFRKEGQNVTLSCEQNLNHDAMYWYRQDPGQGLRLIYYSQIVNDFQKGDIAEGYSVSREKKESFPLTVTSAQKNPTAFYLCASSSGLSGNTICFGEGSWLTVV.